This record concerns one TCR beta chain sequence. The data were produced by immunoSEQ multiplex PCR, yet TCRdb's version contains in-frame clones alone and is incomplete. The table has 650,000 to 950,000 clones, 75% to 90% seen once. The germline CDR1 and CDR2 sequences are ENHRY and SYGVKD. The V gene lost 2 bases and the J gene lost 2 bases, with 9 bases spanning the gap. There are 15 residues in the CDR3. The data were obtained in a study of shared T cell receptors in the human thymus. The same data also contributed to another study, on human thymus T cells.

Sequencing was performed on thymocytes. This TCR was recovered from a girl under two years old with a congenital heart defect. This chain joins TRBV10-3 and TRBJ2-2; D perhaps matches TRBD1 (6 bases). This CDR3 reads CAISEGGHNTGELFF. The DNA for the CDR3 is TGTGCCATCAGTGAGGGGGGCCACAACACCGGGGAGCTGTTTTTT.